This T cell receptor (beta chain) is from a study of cytomegalovirus exposure and HLA in healthy donors. Study-level results: The classifier was said to identify cytomegalovirus status with high specificity and sensitivity. Association of a missense DCLRE1C variant with TCR beta V- and J-gene trimming was reported in a later analysis. The study put 150 to 200 TCR beta chains on its list as cytomegalovirus-associated.

PCR employed 60 Vbeta and 13 Jbeta primers. Data came from immunoSEQ multiplex PCR; TCRdb stores just in-frame clones and leaves some out. The top ten clones hold about 3.6% of a sample with around 90,000 clones, about four fifths of them seen once. As to this clone: The antigen is unknown.

The V gene lost 5 bases and the J gene lost 6 bases, with 17 bases spanning the gap. The CDR3 covers 14 residues. Germline assignment: CDR1 SGHDT and CDR2 YYEEEE. The clonotype was recovered from a male donor in good health and CMV-seropositive. Material: PBMCs. The chain has TRBV5-6 and TRBJ1-1; unclear D gene. The CDR3 DNA reads as TGTGCCAGCAGACTTAGGAGGGAGTCCGCTGAAGCTTTCTTT. This sequence encodes CASRLRRESAEAFF.